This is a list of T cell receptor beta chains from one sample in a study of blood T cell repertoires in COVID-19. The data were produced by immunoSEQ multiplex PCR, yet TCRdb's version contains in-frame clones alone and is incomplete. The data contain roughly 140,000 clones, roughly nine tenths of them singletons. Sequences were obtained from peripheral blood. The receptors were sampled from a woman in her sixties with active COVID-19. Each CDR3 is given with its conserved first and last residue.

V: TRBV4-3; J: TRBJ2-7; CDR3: CASSPQDSYEQYF
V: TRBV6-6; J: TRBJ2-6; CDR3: CAVLRTDYSGANVLTF
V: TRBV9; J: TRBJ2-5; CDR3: CASSPGTSGSKLQGTQYF
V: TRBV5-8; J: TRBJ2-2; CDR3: CASSLTGLAENTGELFF
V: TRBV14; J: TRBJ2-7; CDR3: CASSQVNGYEQYF
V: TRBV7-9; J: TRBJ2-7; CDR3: CASSPTGPALYEQYF
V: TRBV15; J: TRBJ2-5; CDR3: CATSRDWGVRVGETQYF
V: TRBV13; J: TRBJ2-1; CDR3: CASSPLAGLSYNEQFF
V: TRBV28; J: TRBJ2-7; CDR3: CASSFYGRASYEQYF
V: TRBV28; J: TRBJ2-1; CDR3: CASDSVPSYNEQFF
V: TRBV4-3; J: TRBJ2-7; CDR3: CASSEQGGYEQYF
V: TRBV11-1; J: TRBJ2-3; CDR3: CASSPALLATQYF
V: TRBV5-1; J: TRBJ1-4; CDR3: CASSLDAGDINEKLFF
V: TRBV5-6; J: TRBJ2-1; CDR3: CASSSTRGVLENNEQFF